These 23 T cell receptor beta chains were all obtained from the same sample, sequenced in a study of blood T cell repertoires in COVID-19. Method: immunoSEQ multiplex PCR; TCRdb's copy keeps in-frame clones and lacks some. The table records 200,000 to 250,000 clones, 84% of them present only once. Sequencing input: peripheral blood. The receptors here all came from a woman older than 75 with active or convalescent COVID-19.

This clone appeared a single time. The chain carries TRBV27 and TRBJ1-1; a possible D gene is TRBD1 (5 bases). The CDR3 is 13 residues long. Germline CDR1 is MNHEY and CDR2 is SMNVEV (reference sequence). The germline V and J ends were trimmed by 7 bases and 3 bases, with 12 bases remaining between them. The CDR3 coding sequence is TGTGCCAGCACTGGGCAGGGCCACACTGAAGCTTTCTTT. As protein: CASTGQGHTEAFF.

The J gene is TRBJ2-7, the V gene TRBV7-9; 7 bases fit TRBD2. CDR1 and CDR2 from the germline V gene are SEHNR and FQNEAQ (reference sequence). The length of the CDR3 is 14 residues. V lost 5 bases, J lost 7 bases, and 11 bases stayed unmatched. CDR3 DNA sequence: TGTGCCAGCAGCCCCGGGGTGCAAGCGGGAGAGCAGTACTTC. Its protein product is CASSPGVQAGEQYF.

The chain employs TRBV4-3 and TRBJ2-4, with TRBD2 as a possible D gene (5 bases). The V gene's germline CDR1 is LGHNA and CDR2 YSLEER. V shed 0 bases and J shed 10 bases, with 10 bases lying between them. CDR3 length: 13 amino acids. CDR3 loop: CASSQDLEGIQYF. CDR3 nucleotide sequence: TGCGCCAGCAGCCAAGATCTAGAGGGTATTCAGTACTTC.

This sequence joins TRBV9 and TRBJ2-2, with D perhaps matching TRBD1 (6 bases). Trimming stripped 5 bases from V and 1 base from J, with 9 bases between. This CDR3 spans 14 amino acids. Germline CDR1 SGDLS, CDR2 YYNGEE. As DNA, the CDR3 is TGTGCCAGCAGATGGGGACAGAACACCGGGGAGCTGTTTTTT. It encodes CASRWGQNTGELFF. Complete variable domain (other parts from reference TRBV9 and TRBJ2-2): DSGVTQTPKHLITATGQRVTLRCSPRSGDLSVYWYQQSLDQGLQFLIQYYNGEERAKGNILERFSAQQFPDLHSELNLSSLELGDSALYFCASRWGQNTGELFFGEGSRLTVL.

The J gene is TRBJ1-2, the V gene TRBV28; D remains unclear. This CDR3 comprises 13 residues. The germline gives CDR1 MDHEN, CDR2 SYDVKM. Trimming left V 2 bases short and J 2 bases short, with 6 bases between. CDR3 coding DNA: TGTGCCAGCAGTTTACATAGCAACTATGGCTACACCTTC. The encoded protein is CASSLHSNYGYTF.

As DNA, the CDR3 is TGTGCCAGCTCACCAGGCAGCGGGCTAGCGGGTACCCAAGAGACCCAGTACTTC. Its protein product is CASSPGSGLAGTQETQYF. The V gene is TRBV18, the J gene TRBJ2-5; the match to TRBD2 covers 8 bases. Germline CDR1 reads KGHSH; CDR2 reads LQKENI. The CDR3 is 18 residues long. With 2 bases clipped from V and 1 base from J, the junction kept 12 bases outside the gene matches.

This chain links TRBV19 with TRBJ1-2, with 8 nucleotides matching TRBD1. This CDR3 has 15 amino acids. From germline, CDR1 is LNHDA and CDR2 SQIVND (reference sequence). Trimming removed 3 bases from V and 6 bases from J; junction bases left unmatched: 9. The CDR3 DNA sequence: TGTGCCAGTAGTATGGCGCACAGGGGGAGGGATGGCTACACCTTC. Its translation: CASSMAHRGRDGYTF.

The rearrangement joins TRBV19 to TRBJ1-1; no reliable D call. The CDR3 extends over 13 amino acids. CDR1 and CDR2 (germline): LNHDA, SQIVND (reference sequence). With 6 bases removed from V and 1 base from J, the gap between germline ends came to 9 bases. The CDR3 nucleotides are TGTGCCAGTAGGGGGAGGGAGAACACTGAAGCTTTCTTT. It translates to CASRGRENTEAFF.

This clone has a single count. The chain has TRBV5-1 and TRBJ2-3; TRBD2 aligns across 7 bases. This CDR3 is built from 16 residues. The germline V gene encodes CDR1 SGHRS and CDR2 YFSETQ. Unmatched junction bases numbered 7, after V lost 3 bases and J lost 0 bases. The CDR3 DNA reads TGCGCCAGCAGCTCCCCTAGCGGCTCTAGCACAGATACGCAGTATTTT. Its protein product is CASSSPSGSSTDTQYF.

CDR3 bases: TGCGCCAGCAGCACGACAGGGGGGTCCTATAATTCACCCCTCCACTTT. Amino acids: CASSTTGGSYNSPLHF. This chain uses TRBV5-1 with TRBJ1-6; TRBD1 matches at 9 bases. The CDR3 has 16 amino acids. Germline values: CDR1 SGHRS, CDR2 YFSETQ. V lost 4 bases to trimming and J lost 1 base; unmatched junction nucleotides: 3.

This chain connects TRBV4-3 to TRBJ2-6; TRBD1 might be the D (6 bases). The CDR3 sequence is 17 residues long. Trimming removed 0 bases at V and 0 bases at J, with 9 bases between. Germline CDR1 LGHNA, CDR2 YSLEER. The CDR3 DNA reads TGCGCCAGCAGCCAAGAAGGACAGTCCTCTGGGGCCAACGTCCTGACTTTC. Translated, it gives CASSQEGQSSGANVLTF.

J is TRBJ1-2 and V is TRBV28; D is possibly TRBD1 (5 bases). Trimming took 4 bases from V and 13 from J, leaving 16 bases between them. This CDR3 spans 12 amino acids. Germline V gives CDR1 MDHEN, CDR2 SYDVKM. CDR3: CASSSTRDSCTF. In DNA form, the CDR3 reads TGTGCCAGCAGTTCAACTCGGGACTCCTGCACCTTC.

This rearrangement joins TRBV28 to TRBJ2-1; 9 bases map to TRBD1. This CDR3 is 15 amino acids long. Germline V gene lookup returns CDR1 MDHEN and CDR2 SYDVKM. Unmatched junction bases numbered 5, after V lost 4 bases and J lost 4 bases. CDR3 DNA: TGTGCCAGCAGTTCAACGGGACAGGGATACAATGAGCAGTTCTTC. As protein: CASSSTGQGYNEQFF.

The genes are TRBV7-2 and TRBJ1-3; TRBD1 agrees at 12 bases. Germline values: CDR1 SGHTA, CDR2 FQGNSA. V trimming: 0 bases; J trimming: 3 bases; junction bases outside the gene matches: 3. The CDR3 contains 17 residues. CDR3 sequence reads: CASSLAGQGAGGNTIYF. The CDR3 DNA sequence: TGTGCCAGCAGCTTAGCGGGACAGGGGGCGGGTGGAAACACCATATATTTT.

The gene calls are TRBV7-2 and TRBJ1-1, with 9 bases matching TRBD1. Germline V lookup: CDR1 SGHTA, CDR2 FQGNSA. V shed 3 bases and J 2 bases; nucleotides not matched to a gene: 7. There are 16 residues in the CDR3. The CDR3 DNA reads TGTGCCAGCAGCTTGAACGGACAGGGGCTAAACACTGAAGCTTTCTTT. This sequence encodes CASSLNGQGLNTEAFF.

The genes are TRBV19 and TRBJ2-1, with a weak D call TRBD1 (5 bases). This CDR3 has 15 residues. Germline loops: CDR1 LNHDA, CDR2 SQIVND (reference sequence). The germline V and J ends were trimmed by 3 bases and 3 bases, with 12 bases remaining between them. The CDR3 reads CASSMGQGFYNEQFF. The CDR3 nucleotides are TGTGCCAGTAGTATGGGGCAGGGATTCTACAATGAGCAGTTCTTC.

V is TRBV18 and J is TRBJ1-4; D is ambiguous. The CDR3 runs 16 residues. The germline V gene has CDR1 KGHSH and CDR2 LQKENI. The germline V and J ends were trimmed by 1 base and 1 base, with 10 bases remaining between them. CDR3 region: CASSPQLARTNEKLFF. Here the CDR3 DNA reads TGTGCCAGCTCACCACAGCTAGCACGAACTAATGAAAAACTGTTTTTT.

The chain uses TRBV7-9 and TRBJ1-4; a possible D gene is TRBD1 (6 bases). CDR3 length: 14 amino acids. Germline lookup yields CDR1 SEHNR and CDR2 FQNEAQ (reference sequence). Trimming took 1 base from V and 7 from J, leaving 10 bases between them. The CDR3 bases are TGTGCCAGCAGCTTAGGGGGGCTTGGTGAAAAACTGTTTTTT. Translating it yields CASSLGGLGEKLFF.

This chain joins TRBV4-1 and TRBJ2-1; 10 nucleotides line up with TRBD1. Germline CDR1 and CDR2: MGHRA and YSYEKL. Trimming removed 4 bases from V and 4 bases from J; junction bases left unmatched: 7. CDR3 length: 16 residues. DNA of the CDR3: TGCGCCAGCAGCCCCATAGACAGGGGGCTATACAATGAGCAGTTCTTC. It yields the protein CASSPIDRGLYNEQFF.

There are a few counts of this clone. This could be a read error, since a much larger clone is one nucleotide away. The genes are TRBV25-1 and TRBJ2-7; tentatively, D is TRBD2 (5 bases). CDR1 and CDR2 from the germline V gene are MGHDK and SYGVNS. There are 13 residues in the CDR3. The V gene lost 3 bases and the J gene lost 3 bases, with 9 bases spanning the gap. CDR3 in amino acids: CASSEGEGYEQYF. The CDR3 coding sequence is TGTGCCAGCAGTGAGGGAGAAGGCTACGAGCAGTACTTC.

The CDR3 sequence: CASSLAGGRSEAFF. In nucleotides, the CDR3 is TGTGCCAGCAGCTTAGCGGGGGGGCGCTCTGAAGCTTTCTTT. The J gene is TRBJ1-1, the V gene TRBV7-6, with D tentatively TRBD1 (6 bases). The germline gives CDR1 SGHVS, CDR2 FNYEAQ. The V end was cut by 0 bases, the J end by 6 bases, with 11 bases between. The CDR3 runs 14 residues.

The gene calls are TRBV5-8 and TRBJ1-5; TRBD1 aligns across 7 bases. V trimming: 5 bases; J trimming: 6 bases; junction bases outside the gene matches: 11. Looked up from germline, CDR1 is SGHTS and CDR2 is YDEGEE. There are 15 residues in the CDR3. The CDR3 region is CASRRIGTVSQPQHF. The CDR3 nucleotides read TGTGCCAGCAGACGGATCGGGACAGTTAGTCAGCCCCAGCATTTT.

The chain carries TRBV19 and TRBJ2-7; TRBD1 is a possible D gene (6 bases). The CDR3 has 15 residues. Germline values: CDR1 LNHDA, CDR2 SQIVND (reference sequence). Trimming shortened V by 5 bases and J by 3 bases, and 17 bases separated the two germline ends. DNA for the CDR3: TGTGCCAGTAGTCGAACTCGGACAGCCAACTACGAGCAGTACTTC. Its protein is CASSRTRTANYEQYF.